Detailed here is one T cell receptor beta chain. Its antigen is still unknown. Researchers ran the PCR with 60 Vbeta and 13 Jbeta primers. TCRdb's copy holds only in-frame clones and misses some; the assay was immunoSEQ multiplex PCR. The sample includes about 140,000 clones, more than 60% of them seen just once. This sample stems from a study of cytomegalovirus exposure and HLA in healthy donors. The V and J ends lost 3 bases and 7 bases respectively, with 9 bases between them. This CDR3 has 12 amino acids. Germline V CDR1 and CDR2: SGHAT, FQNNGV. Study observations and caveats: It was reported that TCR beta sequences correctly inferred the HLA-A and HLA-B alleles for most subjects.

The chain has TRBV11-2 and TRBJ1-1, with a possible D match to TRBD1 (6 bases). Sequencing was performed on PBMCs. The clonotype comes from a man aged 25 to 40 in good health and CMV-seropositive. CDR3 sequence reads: CASSFKQGEAFF. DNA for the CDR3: TGTGCCAGCAGCTTCAAACAGGGTGAAGCTTTCTTT.